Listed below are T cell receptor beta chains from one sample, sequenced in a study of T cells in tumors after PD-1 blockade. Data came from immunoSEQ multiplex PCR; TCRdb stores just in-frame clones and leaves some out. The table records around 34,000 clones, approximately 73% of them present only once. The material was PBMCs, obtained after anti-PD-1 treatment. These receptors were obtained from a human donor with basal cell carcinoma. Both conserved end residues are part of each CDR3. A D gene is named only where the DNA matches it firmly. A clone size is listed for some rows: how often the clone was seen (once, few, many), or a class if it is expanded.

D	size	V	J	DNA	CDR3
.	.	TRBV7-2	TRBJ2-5	TGTGCCAGCAGTAGGGGGTCCAAAGAGACCCAGTACTTC	CASSRGSKETQYF
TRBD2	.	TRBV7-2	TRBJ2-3	TGTGCCAGCAGCTGGGGGAGCGGGGGGGCTGCAGATACGCAGTATTTT	CASSWGSGGAADTQYF
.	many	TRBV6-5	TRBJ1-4	TGTGCCAGCAGTCCCACAGGGCTAGGGGAAAAACTGTTTTTT	CASSPTGLGEKLFF
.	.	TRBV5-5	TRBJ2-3	TGTGCCAGCAGCTTGGTCGGATTTACAGCAGATACGCAGTATTTT	CASSLVGFTADTQYF
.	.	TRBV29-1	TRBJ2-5	TGCAGCGTTGTATGGGGCCAAGAGACCCAGTACTTC	CSVVWGQETQYF
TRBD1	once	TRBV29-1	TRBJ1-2	TGCAGCGTTGGGACAGGAGAGTCACATGGCTACACCTTC	CSVGTGESHGYTF
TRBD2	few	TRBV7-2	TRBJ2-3	TGTGCCAGCAGCTCCCCCCTCCGGGGACTAGCGACTCGCACAAATACGCAGTATTTT	CASSSPLRGLATRTNTQYF
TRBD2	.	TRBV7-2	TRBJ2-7	TGTGCCAGCAGCCAAGGCGGGGGGAGCTCCTACGAGCAGTACTTC	CASSQGGGSSYEQYF
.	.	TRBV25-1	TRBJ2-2	TGTGCCAGCAGTGAATTCGGGCCACGCGGGGAGCTGTTTTTT	CASSEFGPRGELFF
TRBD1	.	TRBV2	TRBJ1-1	TGTGCCAGCAGCCGACAGGGGGAGGTCACTGAAGCTTTCTTT	CASSRQGEVTEAFF
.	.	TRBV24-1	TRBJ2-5	TGTGCCACCAGAAGGGGCCCCCAAGAGACCCAGTACTTC	CATRRGPQETQYF
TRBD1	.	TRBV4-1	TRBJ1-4	TGCGCCAGCACTAATTCGGGACAGGGGAAGGGAAAACTGTTTTTT	CASTNSGQGKGKLFF
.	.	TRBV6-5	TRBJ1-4	TGTGCCAGCAGTTACCGGGGCCTTAATGAAAAACTGTTTTTT	CASSYRGLNEKLFF
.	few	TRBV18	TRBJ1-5	TGTGCCAGCTCACGGACCACCGATCAGCCCCAGCATTTT	CASSRTTDQPQHF
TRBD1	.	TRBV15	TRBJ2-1	TGTGCCACCAGCAGAGAGTCTAAATCCCAGGGGGCAAACAATGAGCAGTTCTTC	CATSRESKSQGANNEQFF
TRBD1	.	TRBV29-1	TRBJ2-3	TGCAGCGTTGCCCAGGGGGCCACAGATACGCAGTATTTT	CSVAQGATDTQYF
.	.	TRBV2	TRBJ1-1	TGTGCCAGCAGTGAAGCGGGGGCCTGGAGGGAAGCTTTCTTT	CASSEAGAWREAFF
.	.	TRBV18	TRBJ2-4	TGTGCCAGCTCACCCCTGCGCATCGGCGCCAAAGCCAAAAACATTCAGTACTTC	CASSPLRIGAKAKNIQYF
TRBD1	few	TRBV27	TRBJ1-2	TGTGCCAGCAGTCCCCGACAGGGGTATGGCTACACCTTC	CASSPRQGYGYTF
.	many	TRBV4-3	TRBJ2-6	TGCGCCAGCAGCCAGGACTGGAGCTCTGGGGCCAACGTCCTGACTTTC	CASSQDWSSGANVLTF
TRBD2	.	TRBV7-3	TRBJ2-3	TGTGCCAGCAGCTTAGGAGCGGGAGGGGCGCAGTATTTT	CASSLGAGGAQYF
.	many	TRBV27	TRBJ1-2	TGTGCCAGCAGTTTTGGTACACAGAAGGGCTACACCTTC	CASSFGTQKGYTF
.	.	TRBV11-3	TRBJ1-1	TGTGCCAGCAGCTTGACCGGAAGCCTTGAAGCTTTCTTT	CASSLTGSLEAFF
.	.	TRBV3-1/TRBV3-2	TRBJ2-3	TGTGCCAGCAGCCAATGGGAGATGGATCCGCAGTATTTT	CASSQWEMDPQYF
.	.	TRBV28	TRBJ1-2	TGTGCCAGCAGACCAGACAGACACTATGGCTACACCTTC	CASRPDRHYGYTF
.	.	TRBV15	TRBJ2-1	TGTGCCACCAGCAGAGCCGGGCTACCGTACAATGAGCAGTTCTTC	CATSRAGLPYNEQFF
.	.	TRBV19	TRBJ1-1	TGTGCCAGTAGTCCGTTGAACACTGAAGCTTTCTTT	CASSPLNTEAFF
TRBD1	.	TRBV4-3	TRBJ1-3	TGCGCCAGCAGCCACGGGACAGGGACTGGAAACACCATATATTTT	CASSHGTGTGNTIYF
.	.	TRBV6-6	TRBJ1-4	TGTGCCAGCAGGAACATAACTAATGAAAAACTGTTTTTT	CASRNITNEKLFF
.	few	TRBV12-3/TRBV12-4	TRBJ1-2	TGTGCCAGCAGCGGTAGCTATGGCTACACCTTC	CASSGSYGYTF
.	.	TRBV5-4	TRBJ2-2	TGTGCCAGCAGCCTAGAGACGCGCACCGGGGAGCTGTTTTTT	CASSLETRTGELFF
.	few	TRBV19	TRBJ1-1	TGTGCCAGTAGTATTTCAAAGAACACTGAAGCTTTCTTT	CASSISKNTEAFF
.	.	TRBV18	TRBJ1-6	TGTGCCAGCTCCCCGGCCCGCGCCACAGGGAGTCATTCACCCCTCCACTTT	CASSPARATGSHSPLHF
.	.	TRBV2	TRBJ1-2	TGTGCCACAAAAGAAGGGGGTTATGGCTACACCTTC	CATKEGGYGYTF
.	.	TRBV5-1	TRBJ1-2	TGCGCCAGCAGCTTGGCTGAGCAGAGGGGCTACACCTTC	CASSLAEQRGYTF
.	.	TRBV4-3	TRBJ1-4	TGCGCCAGCAGCCAAGATGCGGCGTACAGGGTTGAAAAACTGTTTTTT	CASSQDAAYRVEKLFF
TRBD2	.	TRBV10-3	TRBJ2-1	TGTGCCATCAGTGAGTCAACTAGCGTTGGTGAGCAGTTCTTC	CAISESTSVGEQFF
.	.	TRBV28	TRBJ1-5	TGTGCCAGCAGTTTCGGGAGCTTCGGGGACAATCAGCCCCAGCATTTT	CASSFGSFGDNQPQHF
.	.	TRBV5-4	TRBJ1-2	TGTGCCAGCAGCCGAGGACATGGCTACACCTTC	CASSRGHGYTF
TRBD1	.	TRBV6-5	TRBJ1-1	TGTGCCAGCAGTAGGGACAGCTCACCGAACACTGAAGCTTTCTTT	CASSRDSSPNTEAFF
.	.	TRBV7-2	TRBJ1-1	TGTGCCAGCAGCTTAGAGGTGCGGGGTCCTGAAGCTTTCTTT	CASSLEVRGPEAFF
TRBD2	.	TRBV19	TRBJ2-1	TGTGCCAGTAGTATAGGTCTGACTAGCGGGGGGCCTGGCAATGAGCAGTTCTTC	CASSIGLTSGGPGNEQFF
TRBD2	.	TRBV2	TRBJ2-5	TGTGCCAGCAGTGGGTACGGGAGGGCCGGAGAGACCCAGTACTTC	CASSGYGRAGETQYF
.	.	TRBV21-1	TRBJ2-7	TGTGCCAGCAAACCCTCTGGAGCGGGGGGCAGAAGCTCCTACGAGCAGTACTTC	CASKPSGAGGRSSYEQYF
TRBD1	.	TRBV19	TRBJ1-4	TGTGCCAGTAGTACGTTCACCGGGACAGGGGTTGTAACCGCCGAAAAACTGTTTTTT	CASSTFTGTGVVTAEKLFF
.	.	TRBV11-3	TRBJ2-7	TGTGCCAGCAGCACCTCCGGGACCATGGCCTACGAGCAGTACTTC	CASSTSGTMAYEQYF
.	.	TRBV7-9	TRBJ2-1	TGTGCCAGCAGCTTAGACGCTTATGAGCAGTTCTTC	CASSLDAYEQFF
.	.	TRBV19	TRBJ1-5	TGTGCCAGTAGTACGGGGCCCGGCAATCAGCCCCAGCATTTT	CASSTGPGNQPQHF
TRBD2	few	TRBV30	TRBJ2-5	TGTGCCTGGGGGAGGGGCGCGCAAGAGACCCAGTACTTC	CAWGRGAQETQYF
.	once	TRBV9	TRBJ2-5	TGTGCCAGCAGCGTAGGGGGAGCTCGGTTCTCTCCGGGGGAGACCCAGTACTTC	CASSVGGARFSPGETQYF
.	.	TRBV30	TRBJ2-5	TGTGCCTGGACGTCGGGCAGGCTGTACCAAGAGACCCAGTACTTC	CAWTSGRLYQETQYF
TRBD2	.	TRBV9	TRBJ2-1	TGTGCCAGCAGCGTAGCGAGCGGGGCCCCCTACAATGAGCAGTTCTTC	CASSVASGAPYNEQFF
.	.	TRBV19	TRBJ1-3	TGTGCCAGTAGTGTGACAGTCAGCTCTGGAAACACCATATATTTT	CASSVTVSSGNTIYF
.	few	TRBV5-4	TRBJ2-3	TGTGCCAGCAGCTCACCGGGACTCAGTGGTAGCACAGATACGCAGTATTTT	CASSSPGLSGSTDTQYF
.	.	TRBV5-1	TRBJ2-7	TGCGCCAGCAGCTTGGTTGCAGGGGGAGGCTACGAGCAGTACTTC	CASSLVAGGGYEQYF
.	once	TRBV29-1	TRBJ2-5	TGCAGCGTTGTTCGACGATTCAGACAGTCGGAGGGGTGGGAGACCCAGTACTTC	CSVVRRFRQSEGWETQYF